The 21 T cell receptor beta chains listed next were all sequenced from one sample in a study of molecular identifiers for immune sequencing clone quantification. MiXCR, run by TCRdb on the PCR reads, gives a single entry per CDR3 protein. The sample yields about 500,000 distinct CDR3 sequences, around 23% seen once. Material for sequencing was naive CD8+ T cells from blood, with Jurkat cell RNA spiked in. Documented subset: FACS-sorted CD8+CD4-CCR7+CD45RA+ naive T cells. Receptors originate from a human donor in good health. Some libraries in this study had Jurkat cell RNA spiked in.

The CDR3 region is CASKETGHQETQYF. DNA of the CDR3: TGTGCCAGCAAAGAGACAGGACACCAAGAGACCCAGTACTTC. The chain carries TRBV12-3 or TRBV12-4 and TRBJ2-5; perhaps TRBD1 as D (6 bases). The CDR3 spans 14 residues. Trimming shortened V by 7 bases and J by 0 bases, and 12 bases separated the two germline ends.

A single count supports this clonotype. A read error may produce the germline difference seen at one junction end. The chain uses TRBV19 and TRBJ2-1; a possible D gene is TRBD2 (6 bases). CDR1 and CDR2 from the germline V gene are LNHDA and SQIVND (reference sequence). This CDR3 has 14 residues. The CDR3 nucleotides are TGTGCCAGTTCTCCTCTAGCGAAATACAATGAGCGGTTCTTC. Translation: CASSPLAKYNERFF.

This chain links TRBV19 with TRBJ1-1; tentatively, D is TRBD1 (6 bases). With 5 bases removed from V and 4 bases from J, the gap between germline ends came to 17 bases. The CDR3 spans 15 residues. Germline V lookup: CDR1 LNHDA, CDR2 SQIVND (reference sequence). Here the CDR3 reads CASSWGAGGLTEAFF. The CDR3 nucleotides read TGTGCCAGTAGTTGGGGTGCGGGGGGCCTCACTGAAGCTTTCTTT.

On this clonotype: A junction boundary mismatches the germline segment, possibly from a read error. The gene calls are TRBV6-5 and TRBJ1-5; TRBD1 aligns across 7 bases. Germline V CDR1 and CDR2: MNHEY, SVGAGI. This CDR3 is built from 15 residues. CDR3 amino acids: CAGSSTGNSNQPQHF. The CDR3 DNA reads as TGTGCCGGCAGTTCGACAGGGAATAGCAATCAGCCCCAGCATTTT.

A remark on this clonotype: One base away lies a much larger clone, so this may be a sequencing read error. The rearrangement links TRBV10-2 to TRBJ1-4, with 9 bases fitting TRBD1. Per germline, CDR1 WSHSY and CDR2 SAAADI. The CDR3 sequence is 13 residues long. The CDR3 region is CASSRDRDGKLSF. CDR3 in DNA: TGCGCCAGCTCCCGGGACAGGGACGGAAAACTGTCTTTT.

This clonotype appeared many times. The chain uses TRBV29-1 and TRBJ2-3; 7 bases map to TRBD2. The CDR3 spans 14 residues. Germline loops: CDR1 SQVTM, CDR2 ANQGSEA. V gave up 4 bases and J gave up 4 bases; unmatched junction bases: 8. Here the CDR3 reads CSVVLAGESDTQYF. The CDR3, as DNA: TGCAGCGTTGTTCTCGCGGGAGAGTCAGATACGCAGTATTTT.

This rearrangement joins TRBV20-1 to TRBJ2-1; possible D gene TRBD2, 5 bases. The V end was cut by 8 bases, the J end by 5 bases, with 10 bases between. The CDR3 covers 11 residues. Germline V gene sequence: CDR1 DFQATT, CDR2 SNEGSKA (reference sequence). The CDR3 sequence is CSPPRDNEQFF. The CDR3 DNA reads as TGCAGTCCCCCGAGGGACAATGAGCAGTTCTTC.

The CDR3 DNA follows: TGCAGCGTTGAAGGGGGACAGGGATTTACCTACGAGCAGTACTTC. Protein: CSVEGGQGFTYEQYF. The chain joins TRBV29-1 to TRBJ2-7, with TRBD1 identical over 9 bases. The CDR3 runs to 15 residues. J was trimmed by 2 bases and V by 1 base; bases with no gene match: 6. Per the germline V gene, CDR1 is SQVTM and CDR2 is ANQGSEA.

This clonotype showed up many times. The rearrangement uses TRBV7-2 and TRBJ2-4, with 8 nucleotides matching TRBD1. This CDR3 region has 15 residues. J gave up 6 bases and V 5 bases, and 9 bases lay outside the gene matches. CDR1 and CDR2 (germline): SGHTA, FQGNSA. The CDR3 here is CASSTPGGQGNIQYF. The CDR3 bases are TGTGCCAGCAGCACTCCCGGCGGACAGGGAAACATTCAGTACTTC.

The rearrangement joins TRBV27 to TRBJ2-5; no clear D gene. There are 14 residues in the CDR3. Trimming took off 4 bases at V and 4 bases at J, with 13 bases between the two ends. Germline lookup yields CDR1 MNHEY and CDR2 SMNVEV (reference sequence). The CDR3 spells CASSSVRFGETQYF. CDR3 coding DNA: TGTGCCAGCAGTTCGGTCAGGTTTGGAGAGACCCAGTACTTC.

This clonotype was seen more than once but under ten times. The chain has TRBV4-1 and TRBJ2-5, with D unresolved. Germline V gene lookup returns CDR1 MGHRA and CDR2 YSYEKL. V was clipped by 1 base and J by 4 bases, with 13 bases between them. This CDR3 comprises 15 residues. This chain's CDR3 is CASSQVQGMGETQYF. The DNA of the CDR3 is TGCGCCAGCAGCCAAGTTCAAGGGATGGGAGAGACCCAGTACTTC.

Remarks on this clonotype: At one boundary the junction diverges from the germline segment, which might be a read error. This sequence joins TRBV12-3 or TRBV12-4 and TRBJ1-5, with a weak D call TRBD1 (5 bases). This CDR3 region has 12 residues. CDR3 residues: CTSSTYPDTQHF. The CDR3 bases are TGTACCAGCAGCACATACCCGGACACCCAGCATTTT.

This clonotype has only a few counts. This chain uses TRBV25-1 with TRBJ2-3; weak D call: TRBD2 (5 bases). Germline V lookup: CDR1 MGHDK, CDR2 SYGVNS. The CDR3 spans 15 residues. The V end lost 3 bases, the J end lost 0 bases, and 10 bases lay between the germline ends. CDR3 loop: CASSDPLASTDTQYF. CDR3 nucleotide sequence: TGTGCCAGCAGTGACCCTCTAGCTAGCACAGATACGCAGTATTTT.

Worth noting for this clonotype: One junction end disagrees with the germline gene, perhaps due to a read error. CDR3 bases: TGTGCCAGCAGTGAATGGGGGGGATCCAAACAGGGACGAGGCACCGGGGTGCTGTTTTTT. Encoded protein: CASSEWGGSKQGRGTGVLFF. The rearrangement uses TRBV25-1 and TRBJ2-2; D perhaps matches TRBD2 (7 bases). Per germline, CDR1 MGHDK and CDR2 SYGVNS. The CDR3 loop spans 20 amino acids.

Notes on this clonotype: This sequence may be a read error, since a much larger clone differs from it by one base. CDR3 residues: CASSFRGSARNIQYF. The CDR3, as DNA: TGTGCCAGCAGTTTTCGGGGATCTGCCAGAAACATTCAGTACTTC. The chain joins TRBV28 to TRBJ2-4, with D possibly matching TRBD2 (5 bases). Germline lookup yields CDR1 MDHEN and CDR2 SYDVKM. The CDR3 runs 15 residues.

In DNA, the CDR3 is TGTGCCAGCAGCTTCGATACAGGGGCGAGCTCCTATAATTCACCCCTCCACTTT. Translated: CASSFDTGASSYNSPLHF. The chain carries TRBV12-3 or TRBV12-4 and TRBJ1-6, with 7 nucleotides matching TRBD1. Trimming at V came to 6 bases and at J to 0 bases, leaving 11 bases not matched to a gene. This CDR3 comprises 18 residues.

This chain uses TRBV5-4 with TRBJ2-7, with TRBD2 as a possible D gene (5 bases). Trimming stripped 1 base from V and 4 bases from J, with 15 bases between. The CDR3 has 15 amino acids. CDR1 SGHNT and CDR2 YYREEE come from the germline V gene (reference sequence). CDR3 bases: TGTGCCAGCAGCTTGTTCGGGGAAGGCCAATACGAGCAGTACTTC. Translated: CASSLFGEGQYEQYF.

This clonotype was counted once. This may be a read error: a much more frequent sequence differs by one nucleotide. V is TRBV29-1 and J is TRBJ1-1, with 8 positions matching TRBD1. V gave up 7 bases and J gave up 4 bases; unmatched junction bases: 11. Germline CDR1 is SQVTM and CDR2 is ANQGSEA. The CDR3 has 14 amino acids. The CDR3 loop is CSATDRETLTEAFF. Written as DNA, the CDR3 is TGCAGCGCTACGGACAGGGAGACTCTCACTGAAGCTTTCTTT.

The chain couples TRBV6-5 to TRBJ2-3, with 7 bases fitting TRBD1. This CDR3 comprises 15 residues. Germline lookup yields CDR1 MNHEY and CDR2 SVGAGI. Trimming at V came to 4 bases and at J to 1 base, leaving 5 bases not matched to a gene. This CDR3 is CASSSTGLRTDTQYF. CDR3 nucleotide sequence: TGTGCCAGCAGTTCGACAGGGCTCCGCACAGATACGCAGTATTTT.

This clonotype has a count of ten or more. This chain joins TRBV28 and TRBJ2-3, with 11 bases aligning to TRBD2. The CDR3 totals 16 residues. The V segment lost 6 bases and the J segment 2 bases; nucleotides outside the gene matches: 7. Germline CDR1 and CDR2: MDHEN and SYDVKM. This chain's CDR3 is CASSLGLADYTDTQYF. CDR3 nucleotides: TGTGCCAGCAGCCTGGGACTAGCGGACTACACAGATACGCAGTATTTT.

This clonotype has a count of ten or more. This chain links TRBV5-1 with TRBJ2-7, with D perhaps TRBD1 (6 bases). Trimming removed 0 bases from V and 3 bases from J, with 16 bases in between. CDR1 SGHRS and CDR2 YFSETQ come from the germline V gene. This CDR3 region has 16 residues. CDR3 coding DNA: TGCGCCAGCAGCTTGGCTCCGAGGACAGAATTCTACGAGCAGTACTTC. Its translation: CASSLAPRTEFYEQYF.